These 27 T cell receptor beta chains came from one sample sequenced in a study of blood T cell repertoires in COVID-19. Measured with immunoSEQ multiplex PCR; TCRdb has only the in-frame clones, and not every one. The table records under 350,000 clones, 75% to 90% of them present only once. Sequencing input: peripheral blood. These receptors were taken from a man aged 55 to 69 who had recovered from COVID-19.

The CDR3 loop reads CASSLVGAWQPQHF. The CDR3 DNA sequence: TGTGCCAGCAGCTTGGTGGGGGCATGGCAGCCCCAGCATTTT. V and J are TRBV7-8 and TRBJ1-5; tentatively, D is TRBD1 (6 bases). Germline assignment: CDR1 SGHVS and CDR2 FQNEAQ. CDR3 length: 14 residues. V gave up 3 bases and J gave up 7 bases, with 13 bases separating them.

This clone was picked up one time. The chain recombines TRBV18 with TRBJ1-5; tentatively, D is TRBD1 (5 bases). V was pared by 2 bases and J by 5 bases, with 10 bases between. The germline gives CDR1 KGHSH, CDR2 LQKENI. This CDR3 region has 14 residues. CDR3 region: CASSPSGDYQPQHF. The DNA of the CDR3 is TGTGCCAGCTCACCATCCGGGGACTATCAGCCCCAGCATTTT.

This clone was observed a few times. This sequence joins TRBV7-9 and TRBJ1-2, with 10 bases matching TRBD1. The CDR3 sequence is 16 residues long. The V and J ends lost 2 bases and 3 bases, in that order; junction bases with no gene match: 6. Germline V gene lookup returns CDR1 SEHNR and CDR2 FQNEAQ (reference sequence). The CDR3 protein is CASSLLGQGGYYGYTF. The CDR3 DNA follows: TGTGCCAGCAGCTTACTCGGACAGGGGGGATACTATGGCTACACCTTC.

V is TRBV5-4 and J is TRBJ1-6; the D gene is possibly TRBD1 (5 bases). Germline loops: CDR1 SGHNT, CDR2 YYREEE (reference sequence). V lost 6 bases to trimming and J lost 9 bases, with 16 bases between them. The CDR3 spans 14 residues. The CDR3 region has the DNA TGTGCCAGCACCCTGCGGGGGATCGGTTCACCCCTCCACTTT. This sequence encodes CASTLRGIGSPLHF.

In DNA, the CDR3 is TGTGCCAGCAGCGTAGTCGGGGACCAAGAGACCCAGTACTTC. Its translation: CASSVVGDQETQYF. The J gene is TRBJ2-5, the V gene TRBV9; the D gene is possibly TRBD2 (5 bases). V shed 0 bases and J shed 0 bases, with 6 bases lying between them. Germline CDR1 reads SGDLS; CDR2 reads YYNGEE. This CDR3 is 14 amino acids long.

V is TRBV28 and J is TRBJ1-5; 7 positions match TRBD1. V lost 6 bases, J lost 5 bases, and 13 bases stayed unmatched. CDR3 length: 16 amino acids. CDR1 MDHEN and CDR2 SYDVKM come from the germline V gene. This CDR3 is CASSRKWDSGYQPQHF. The CDR3 DNA is TGTGCCAGCAGCCGGAAATGGGACAGCGGCTATCAGCCCCAGCATTTT.

V usage is TRBV25-1 and J usage is TRBJ1-2; D is uncertain. The germline V gene has CDR1 MGHDK and CDR2 SYGVNS. The CDR3 has 14 amino acids. V was shortened by 1 base and J by 2 bases, with 8 bases between the two germline ends. CDR3 protein: CASSESRENYGYTF. The CDR3 DNA reads TGTGCCAGCAGTGAATCCCGGGAGAACTATGGCTACACCTTC.

This chain links TRBV3-1 (or the pseudogene TRBV3-2) with TRBJ2-3; 8 bases line up with TRBD1. The junction had 12 bases not matched to a gene; V was cut back by 5 bases and J by 5 bases. Germline V gene data show CDR1 as LGHDT and CDR2 as YNNKEL (reference sequence). The CDR3 loop spans 16 amino acids. The CDR3 loop reads CASSEPGQGRGDTQYF. The DNA of the CDR3 is TGTGCCAGCAGCGAACCAGGACAGGGTCGCGGAGATACGCAGTATTTT.

The chain combines TRBV5-6 with TRBJ2-3; possibly TRBD1 for D (5 bases). Germline lookup yields CDR1 SGHDT and CDR2 YYEEEE. The CDR3 sequence is 16 residues long. V was clipped by 5 bases and J by 1 base, with 17 bases between them. In nucleotides, the CDR3 is TGTGCCAGCAGTATCGAGACAGCCTCTGGCACAGATACGCAGTATTTT. The encoded protein is CASSIETASGTDTQYF.

V is TRBV15 and J is TRBJ2-3; D is possibly TRBD2 (6 bases). Germline CDR1 and CDR2: LNHNV and YYDKDF (reference sequence). CDR3 length equals 16 residues. Trimming stripped 3 bases from V and 8 bases from J, with 21 bases between. The chain's CDR3 is CATSSRSGPAGGTQYF. CDR3 sequence (DNA): TGTGCCACCAGCAGTAGAAGTGGCCCCGCCGGGGGTACGCAGTATTTT.

This clone was counted at least ten times. The chain is built from TRBV5-6 and TRBJ1-2; D is possibly TRBD1 (5 bases). Trimming removed 4 bases from V and 8 bases from J, with 21 bases in between. The CDR3 has 15 residues. The germline CDR1 and CDR2 sequences are SGHDT and YYEEEE. For the CDR3, the DNA is TGTGCCAGCAGCGGAAAAGGGGTACCGCTATACGGCTACACCTTC. Translation gives CASSGKGVPLYGYTF.

The chain has TRBV7-9 and TRBJ2-5; 8 positions match TRBD2. The CDR3 extends over 14 amino acids. Germline loops: CDR1 SEHNR, CDR2 FQNEAQ (reference sequence). With V trimmed by 7 bases and J by 5 bases, 9 bases remained unmatched. This CDR3 is CASTPPAGGETQYF. Here the CDR3 DNA reads TGTGCCAGCACCCCCCCGGCGGGAGGTGAGACCCAGTACTTC.

The chain carries TRBV20-1 and TRBJ2-1; D gene ambiguous. The CDR3 runs 13 residues. CDR1 and CDR2 (germline): DFQATT, SNEGSKA (reference sequence). Trimming removed 3 bases at V and 1 base at J, with 7 bases between. CDR3 region: CSASAVSYNEQFF. For the CDR3, the DNA is TGCAGTGCTAGTGCGGTTTCCTACAATGAGCAGTTCTTC.

This chain connects TRBV19 to TRBJ1-1, with 7 bases identical to TRBD1. The germline V gene encodes CDR1 LNHDA and CDR2 SQIVND (reference sequence). V dropped 5 bases and J dropped 5; count of bases not matched to a gene: 8. The CDR3 length is 14 residues. CDR3 nucleotide sequence: TGTGCCAGTAGTTCACCGACAGGGAGAACTGAAGCTTTCTTT. It specifies CASSSPTGRTEAFF.

This clone occurred once. The chain couples TRBV18 to TRBJ2-7; 8 positions agree with TRBD2. The CDR3 extends over 15 amino acids. Germline lookup yields CDR1 KGHSH and CDR2 LQKENI. V shed 6 bases and J 0 bases; nucleotides not matched to a gene: 7. CDR3: CASSPTSASSYEQYF. The CDR3 nucleotides are TGTGCCAGCTCGCCGACTAGCGCGAGCTCCTACGAGCAGTACTTC.

Notes on this clone: An end of the junction does not agree with germline; a read error may underlie this. The rearrangement links TRBV7-7 to TRBJ2-5, with 8 bases that match TRBD2. This CDR3 comprises 15 residues. Germline V lookup: CDR1 SSHAT, CDR2 FNYEAQ (reference sequence). CDR3 sequence: CASSLVDLAGETQYF. The CDR3 region has the DNA TGTGCTAGCAGCTTAGTCGACTTAGCGGGGGAGACCCAGTACTTC. The full variable domain, in which reference TRBV7-7 and TRBJ2-5 provide the parts outside the CDR3, is GAGVSQSPRYKVTKRGQDVTLRCDPISSHATLYWYQQALGQGPEFLTYFNYEAQPDKSGLPSDRFSAERPEGSISTLTIQRTEQRDSAMYRCASSLVDLAGETQYFGPGTRLLVL.

V and J are TRBV3-1 (or the pseudogene TRBV3-2) and TRBJ2-1; TRBD2 matches 9 bases. This CDR3 region has 15 residues. V dropped 4 bases and J dropped 4; count of bases not matched to a gene: 5. Germline V lookup: CDR1 LGHDT, CDR2 YNNKEL (reference sequence). The DNA for the CDR3 is TGTGCCAGCAGCCTCCTGGCGGGGGGGTACAATGAGCAGTTCTTC. Residues: CASSLLAGGYNEQFF.

Here the CDR3 DNA reads TGTGCCAGCAGCCTGGGGACTGGTCTTGGCACAGATACGCAGTATTTT. This gives the protein CASSLGTGLGTDTQYF. The chain has TRBV5-4 and TRBJ2-3, with D possibly being TRBD2 (6 bases). Germline-derived CDR1 and CDR2 are SGHNT and YYREEE (reference sequence). The CDR3 extends over 16 amino acids. V lost 4 bases to trimming and J lost 1 base, with 16 bases between them.

The chain joins TRBV11-2 to TRBJ1-5, with D perhaps TRBD1 (5 bases). The V end was cut by 2 bases, the J end by 4 bases, with 12 bases between. This CDR3 is built from 15 residues. Germline V gene lookup returns CDR1 SGHAT and CDR2 FQNNGV. DNA for the CDR3: TGTGCCAGCAGCTTAACAAGGGGCCCGAATCAGCCCCAGCATTTT. The encoded protein is CASSLTRGPNQPQHF.

The rearrangement joins TRBV6-5 to TRBJ2-2; D gene uncertain. CDR1 and CDR2 from the germline V gene are MNHEY and SVGAGI. The CDR3 consists of 15 residues. The ends were cut back, 0 bases at V and 3 bases at J, with 8 bases in the middle. Here the CDR3 DNA reads TGTGCCAGCAGTTACTCGGCGGTGGACACCGGGGAGCTGTTTTTT. Amino acid sequence: CASSYSAVDTGELFF.

The CDR3 DNA reads TGCGCCAGCAGTGACATGACTAGCGGAGCTACCGGGGAGCTGTTTTTT. As protein: CASSDMTSGATGELFF. This chain joins TRBV10-1 and TRBJ2-2, with 9 bases lining up with TRBD2. The CDR3 totals 16 residues. Germline CDR1 reads WNHNN; CDR2 reads SYGVQD (reference sequence). V lost 3 bases, J lost 5 bases, and 7 bases stayed unmatched.

The chain recombines TRBV6-5 with TRBJ2-5; 9 bases are a match to TRBD2. The CDR3 spans 14 residues. CDR1 and CDR2 (germline): MNHEY, SVGAGI. The trim removed 4 bases at V and 3 bases at J, leaving 3 bases unmatched. CDR3 amino acids: CASSSAGGKETQYF. The DNA for the CDR3 is TGTGCCAGCAGTTCCGCGGGGGGGAAAGAGACCCAGTACTTC.

The chain has TRBV2 and TRBJ2-1; no firm D call. The germline gives CDR1 SNHLY, CDR2 FYNNEI. The CDR3 consists of 13 residues. V lost 4 bases to trimming and J lost 2 bases, with 6 bases between them. The CDR3 bases are TGTGCCAGCAGTGCCCAGGCCTACAATGAGCAGTTCTTC. This encodes CASSAQAYNEQFF.

The CDR3 sequence is CASSWGPGQGTNYGYTF. Written as DNA, the CDR3 is TGCGCCAGCAGCTGGGGGCCTGGACAGGGTACTAACTATGGCTACACCTTC. V is TRBV5-1 and J is TRBJ1-2; 8 nucleotides line up with TRBD1. This CDR3 is 17 amino acids long. Germline V CDR1 and CDR2: SGHRS, YFSETQ. V shed 3 bases, J shed 0 bases, and the junction held 10 bases outside the gene matches.

The sample holds a few counts of this clone. The chain is built from TRBV5-1 and TRBJ2-7; 10 bases agree with TRBD2. The germline CDR1 and CDR2 sequences are SGHRS and YFSETQ. The CDR3 consists of 14 residues. V shed 3 bases and J 6 bases; nucleotides not matched to a gene: 6. Here the CDR3 DNA reads TGCGCCAGCAGCTGGCTAGCGGGGGCCGCCGAGCAGTACTTC. It encodes CASSWLAGAAEQYF. Full variable domain (remainder filled in from reference TRBV5-1 and TRBJ2-7): KAGVTQTPRYLIKTRGQQVTLSCSPISGHRSVSWYQQTPGQGLQFLFEYFSETQRNKGNFPGRFSGRQFSNSRSEMNVSTLELGDSALYLCASSWLAGAAEQYFGPGTRLTVT.

The chain has TRBV14 and TRBJ2-4, with D hard to call. The length of the CDR3 is 13 residues. CDR1 is SGHDN and CDR2 is FVKESK in the germline V gene. Trimming removed 4 bases from V and 8 bases from J, with 12 bases in between. The CDR3 sequence is CASSRGAWDIQYF. DNA for the CDR3: TGTGCCAGCAGCCGCGGCGCTTGGGACATTCAGTACTTC.

The chain couples TRBV18 to TRBJ1-5; 8 nucleotides line up with TRBD1. CDR3 length: 15 amino acids. V shed 1 base, J shed 7 bases, and the junction held 6 bases outside the gene matches. The germline CDR1 and CDR2 sequences are KGHSH and LQKENI. In nucleotides, the CDR3 is TGTGCCAGCTCACCACTGACAGGGGACAGCCAGCCCCAGCATTTT. Protein sequence: CASSPLTGDSQPQHF.